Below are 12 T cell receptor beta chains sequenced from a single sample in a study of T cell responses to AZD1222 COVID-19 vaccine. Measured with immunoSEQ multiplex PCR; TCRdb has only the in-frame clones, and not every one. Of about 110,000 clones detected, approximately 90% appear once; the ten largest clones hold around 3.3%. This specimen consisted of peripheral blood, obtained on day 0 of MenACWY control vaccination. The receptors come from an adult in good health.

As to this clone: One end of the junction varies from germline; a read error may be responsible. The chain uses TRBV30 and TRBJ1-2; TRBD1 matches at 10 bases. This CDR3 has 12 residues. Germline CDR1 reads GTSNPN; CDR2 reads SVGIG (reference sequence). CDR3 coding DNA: TGTGCCTGGAGTGTTTCGGGACAGGGGATTGCCTTC. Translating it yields CAWSVSGQGIAF.

DNA of the CDR3: TGCAGCGTTGATTCCATCAGGGTACATGGCTACACCTTC. Translated: CSVDSIRVHGYTF. The chain uses TRBV29-1 and TRBJ1-2, with D perhaps matching TRBD1 (5 bases). Trimming stripped 3 bases from V and 6 bases from J, with 14 bases between. Germline assignment: CDR1 SQVTM and CDR2 ANQGSEA. The CDR3 has 13 amino acids.

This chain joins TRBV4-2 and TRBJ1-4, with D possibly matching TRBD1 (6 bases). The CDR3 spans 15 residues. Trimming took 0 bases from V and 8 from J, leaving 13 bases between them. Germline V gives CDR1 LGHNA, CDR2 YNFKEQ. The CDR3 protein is CASSQESLRGEKLFF. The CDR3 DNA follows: TGTGCCAGCAGCCAAGAATCGCTTAGGGGGGAAAAACTGTTTTTT.

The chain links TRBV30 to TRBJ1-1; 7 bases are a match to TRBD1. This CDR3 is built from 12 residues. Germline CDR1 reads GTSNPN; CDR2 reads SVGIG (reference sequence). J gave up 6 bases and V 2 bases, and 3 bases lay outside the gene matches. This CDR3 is CAWSQGGPEAFF. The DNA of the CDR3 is TGTGCCTGGAGTCAAGGGGGCCCTGAAGCTTTCTTT.

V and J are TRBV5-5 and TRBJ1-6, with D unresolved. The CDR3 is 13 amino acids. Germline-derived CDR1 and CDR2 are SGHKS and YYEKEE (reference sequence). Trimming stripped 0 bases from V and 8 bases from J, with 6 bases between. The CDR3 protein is CASSLADYSPLHF. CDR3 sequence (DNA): TGTGCCAGCAGCTTGGCGGATTATTCACCCCTCCACTTT.

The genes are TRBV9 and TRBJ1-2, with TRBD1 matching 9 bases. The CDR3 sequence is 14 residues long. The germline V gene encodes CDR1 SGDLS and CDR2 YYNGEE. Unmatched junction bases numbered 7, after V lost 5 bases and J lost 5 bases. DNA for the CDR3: TGTGCCAGCAGGGCGGGACAGGGCCATTATGGCTACACCTTC. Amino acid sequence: CASRAGQGHYGYTF.

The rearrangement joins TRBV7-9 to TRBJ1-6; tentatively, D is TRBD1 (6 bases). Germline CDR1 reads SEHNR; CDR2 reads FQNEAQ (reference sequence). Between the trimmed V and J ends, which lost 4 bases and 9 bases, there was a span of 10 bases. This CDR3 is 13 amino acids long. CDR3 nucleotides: TGTGCCAGCAGCTCTGGGACAACTTCACCCCTCCACTTT. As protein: CASSSGTTSPLHF.

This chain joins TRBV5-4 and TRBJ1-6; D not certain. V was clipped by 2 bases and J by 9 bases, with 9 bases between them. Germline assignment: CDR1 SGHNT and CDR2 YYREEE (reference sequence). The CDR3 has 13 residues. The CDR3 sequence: CASSLHLISPLHF. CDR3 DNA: TGTGCCAGCAGCTTACACCTAATTTCACCCCTCCACTTT. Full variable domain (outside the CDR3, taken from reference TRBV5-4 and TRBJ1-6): ETGVTQSPTHLIKTRGQQVTLRCSSQSGHNTVSWYQQALGQGPQFIFQYYREEENGRGNFPPRFSGLQFPNYSSELNVNALELDDSALYLCASSLHLISPLHFGNGTRLTVT.

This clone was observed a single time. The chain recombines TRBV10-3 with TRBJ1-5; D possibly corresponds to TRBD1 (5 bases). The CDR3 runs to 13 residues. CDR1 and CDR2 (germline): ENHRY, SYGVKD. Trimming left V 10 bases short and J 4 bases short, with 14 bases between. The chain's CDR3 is CATGTEGNQPQHF. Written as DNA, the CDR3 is TGTGCCACCGGGACGGAGGGGAATCAGCCCCAGCATTTT.

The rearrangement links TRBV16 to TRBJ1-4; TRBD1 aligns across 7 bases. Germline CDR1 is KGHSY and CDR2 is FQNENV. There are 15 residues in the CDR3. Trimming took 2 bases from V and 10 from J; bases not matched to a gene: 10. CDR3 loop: CASSQRGQASGKLFF. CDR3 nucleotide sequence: TGTGCCAGCAGCCAAAGGGGGCAGGCCTCTGGAAAACTGTTTTTT. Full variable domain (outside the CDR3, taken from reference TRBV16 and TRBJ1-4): GEEVAQTPKHLVRGEGQKAKLYCAPIKGHSYVFWYQQVLKNEFKFLISFQNENVFDETGMPKERFSAKCLPNSPCSLEIQATKLEDSAVYFCASSQRGQASGKLFFGSGTQLSVL.

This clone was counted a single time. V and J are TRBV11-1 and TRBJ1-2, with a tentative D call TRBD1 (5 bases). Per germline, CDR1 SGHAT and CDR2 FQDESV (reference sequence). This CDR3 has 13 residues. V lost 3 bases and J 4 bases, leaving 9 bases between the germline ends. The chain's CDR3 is CASSFGGRYGYTF. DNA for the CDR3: TGTGCCAGCAGCTTCGGGGGACGCTATGGCTACACCTTC. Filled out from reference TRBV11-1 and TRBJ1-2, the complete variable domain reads EAEVAQSPRYKITEKSQAVAFWCDPISGHATLYWYRQILGQGPELLVQFQDESVVDDSQLPKDRFSAERLKGVDSTLKIQPAELGDSAMYLCASSFGGRYGYTFGSGTRLTVV.

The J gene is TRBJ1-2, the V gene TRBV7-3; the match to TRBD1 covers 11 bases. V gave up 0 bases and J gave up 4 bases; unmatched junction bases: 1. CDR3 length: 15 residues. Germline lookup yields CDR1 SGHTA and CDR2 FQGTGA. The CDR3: CASSLTGTGGYGYTF. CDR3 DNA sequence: TGTGCCAGCAGCTTAACAGGGACAGGGGGCTATGGCTACACCTTC.